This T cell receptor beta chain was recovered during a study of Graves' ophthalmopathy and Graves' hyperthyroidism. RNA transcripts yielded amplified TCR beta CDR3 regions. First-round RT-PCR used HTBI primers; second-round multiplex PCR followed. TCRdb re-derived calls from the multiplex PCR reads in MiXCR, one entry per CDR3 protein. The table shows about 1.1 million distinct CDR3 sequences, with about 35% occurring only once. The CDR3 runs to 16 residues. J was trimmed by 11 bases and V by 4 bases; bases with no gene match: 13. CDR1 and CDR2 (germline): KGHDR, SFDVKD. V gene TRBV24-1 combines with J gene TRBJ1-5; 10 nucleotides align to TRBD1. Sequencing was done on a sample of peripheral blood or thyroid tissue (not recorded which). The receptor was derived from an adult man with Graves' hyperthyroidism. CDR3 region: CATSEPPGQGRQTQHF. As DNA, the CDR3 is TGTGCCACCAGTGAGCCTCCGGGACAGGGGAGGCAGACCCAGCATTTT.